One sample yielded the 31 T cell receptor beta chains listed below, sequenced in a study of cytomegalovirus exposure and HLA in healthy donors. The PCR had 60 Vbeta and 13 Jbeta primers. Clones were read by immunoSEQ multiplex PCR, and TCRdb kept only the in-frame ones, dropping some. The sample lists tens of thousands of clones; under 90% were seen once. Source material: PBMCs. The receptor set was obtained from a man between 45 and 60 years old in good health and CMV-seropositive.

This chain uses TRBV18 with TRBJ2-2, with 8 bases lining up with TRBD1. The CDR3 is 17 amino acids. J was trimmed by 7 bases and V by 2 bases; bases with no gene match: 12. The germline V gene encodes CDR1 KGHSH and CDR2 LQKENI. The CDR3 reads CASSPTERTGRIGELFF. The CDR3 DNA sequence: TGTGCCAGCTCACCAACTGAAAGGACAGGGCGTATCGGGGAGCTGTTTTTT.

J is TRBJ2-7 and V is TRBV6-5; 9 bases map to TRBD1. With V trimmed by 2 bases and J by 3 bases, 5 bases remained unmatched. The CDR3 length is 15 residues. Germline-derived CDR1 and CDR2 are MNHEY and SVGAGI. This chain's CDR3 is CASSYRQGGIYEQYF. CDR3 nucleotide sequence: TGTGCCAGCAGTTACCGACAGGGGGGAATCTACGAGCAGTACTTC.

This rearrangement joins TRBV7-9 to TRBJ2-2; D perhaps matches TRBD2 (6 bases). V dropped 4 bases and J dropped 8 bases, with 14 bases sitting between them. There are 14 residues in the CDR3. The germline gives CDR1 SEHNR, CDR2 FQNEAQ (reference sequence). The CDR3 nucleotides are TGTGCCAGCAGCTCCTGGGGGGAGTCGGGGGAGCTGTTTTTT. Protein sequence: CASSSWGESGELFF.

CDR3 residues: CASKVGTGAEVELFF. The DNA for the CDR3 is TGTGCCAGTAAAGTGGGGACAGGGGCTGAAGTGGAGCTGTTTTTT. The gene calls are TRBV19 and TRBJ2-2, with 10 bases that match TRBD1. This CDR3 has 15 amino acids. The V segment lost 7 bases and the J segment 10 bases; nucleotides outside the gene matches: 12. Germline assignment: CDR1 LNHDA and CDR2 SQIVND (reference sequence).

The V and J genes are TRBV5-1 and TRBJ2-7; 9 bases match TRBD1. The germline CDR1 and CDR2 sequences are SGHRS and YFSETQ. The V segment lost 0 bases and the J segment 0 bases; nucleotides outside the gene matches: 7. The CDR3 loop spans 17 amino acids. CDR3 DNA sequence: TGCGCCAGCAGCTTGGGCCCCACAGGGGGCGACTCCTACGAGCAGTACTTC. Its translation: CASSLGPTGGDSYEQYF.

The rearrangement uses TRBV6-5 and TRBJ1-5, with D perhaps matching TRBD1 (5 bases). Germline V gives CDR1 MNHEY, CDR2 SVGAGI. V was trimmed by 2 bases and J by 3 bases, leaving 8 bases between them. CDR3 length: 14 amino acids. This CDR3 reads CASSYDRFNQPQHF. For the CDR3, the DNA is TGTGCCAGCAGTTACGACAGATTCAATCAGCCCCAGCATTTT.

The CDR3 loop reads CASSPNGGAGANVLTF. The CDR3 nucleotides read TGTGCCAGCTCACCAAATGGGGGGGCTGGGGCCAACGTCCTGACTTTC. V is TRBV18 and J is TRBJ2-6; TRBD2 matches at 7 bases. This CDR3 contains 16 residues. Losses at the gene ends were 2 bases for V and 2 bases for J; bases not matched to a gene: 3. The germline V gene encodes CDR1 KGHSH and CDR2 LQKENI.

V is TRBV5-1 and J is TRBJ2-2; 7 bases align to TRBD1. CDR3 length: 15 amino acids. Germline lookup yields CDR1 SGHRS and CDR2 YFSETQ. J gave up 4 bases and V 4 bases, and 7 bases lay outside the gene matches. The CDR3 sequence is CASSARGLSTGELFF. In nucleotides, the CDR3 is TGCGCCAGCAGCGCTAGGGGGCTTAGCACCGGGGAGCTGTTTTTT. The full variable domain, in which reference TRBV5-1 and TRBJ2-2 provide the parts outside the CDR3, is KAGVTQTPRYLIKTRGQQVTLSCSPISGHRSVSWYQQTPGQGLQFLFEYFSETQRNKGNFPGRFSGRQFSNSRSEMNVSTLELGDSALYLCASSARGLSTGELFFGEGSRLTVL.

CDR3 sequence: CAWSGQAPYEQYF. The CDR3 bases are TGTGCCTGGAGTGGGCAGGCTCCCTACGAGCAGTACTTC. The genes are TRBV30 and TRBJ2-7, with D unresolved. Trimming stripped 1 base from V and 2 bases from J, with 9 bases between. The CDR3 consists of 13 residues. The germline V gene has CDR1 GTSNPN and CDR2 SVGIG (reference sequence).

This clone has a handful of counts. The chain is built from TRBV6-1 and TRBJ2-7; 9 bases are shared with TRBD1. Germline loops: CDR1 MNHNS, CDR2 SASEGT. The trim removed 3 bases at V and 3 bases at J, leaving 6 bases unmatched. CDR3 length equals 15 residues. Here the CDR3 reads CASSDPGTGSYEQYF. Here the CDR3 DNA reads TGTGCCAGCAGTGACCCCGGGACAGGGAGCTACGAGCAGTACTTC.

The chain has TRBV19 and TRBJ1-1, with TRBD1 matching over 7 bases. This CDR3 is 14 amino acids long. V gave up 6 bases and J gave up 2 bases; unmatched junction bases: 6. Looked up from germline, CDR1 is LNHDA and CDR2 is SQIVND (reference sequence). This CDR3 reads CASRPRTGNTEAFF. For the CDR3, the DNA is TGTGCCAGTAGGCCTAGGACAGGAAACACTGAAGCTTTCTTT.

J is TRBJ2-7 and V is TRBV7-2, with 11 bases lining up with TRBD2. Germline trimming cut 6 bases from V and 2 bases from J; bases unmatched to any gene: 0. Looked up from germline, CDR1 is SGHTA and CDR2 is FQGNSA. This CDR3 comprises 13 residues. CDR3 region: CASRTSGAYEQYF. The CDR3 DNA follows: TGTGCCAGCAGGACTAGCGGGGCCTACGAGCAGTACTTC.

Written as DNA, the CDR3 is TGTGCCAGCAGTTACACTAGCGGGATCGTAGCCTACGAGCAGTACTTC. Its protein is CASSYTSGIVAYEQYF. The chain links TRBV6-5 to TRBJ2-7; TRBD2 matches 10 bases. The CDR3 length is 16 residues. Germline V lookup: CDR1 MNHEY, CDR2 SVGAGI. The V segment lost 2 bases and the J segment 2 bases; nucleotides outside the gene matches: 6.

This sequence joins TRBV15 and TRBJ2-7; D perhaps matches TRBD2 (6 bases). Germline CDR1 reads LNHNV; CDR2 reads YYDKDF (reference sequence). The germline V and J ends were trimmed by 1 base and 1 base, with 17 bases remaining between them. The CDR3 is 17 amino acids. The DNA of the CDR3 is TGTGCCACCAGCAGAGGTGCCCAACTAGCCCCTTCCTACGAGCAGTACTTC. This codes for CATSRGAQLAPSYEQYF.

This chain links TRBV6-5 with TRBJ2-7; TRBD2 matches at 7 bases. CDR1 is MNHEY and CDR2 is SVGAGI in the germline V gene. The CDR3 extends over 15 amino acids. V shed 6 bases and J 2 bases; nucleotides not matched to a gene: 10. CDR3 nucleotides: TGTGCCAGCAGGCCCCTTAAGGGAGGGACCTACGAGCAGTACTTC. Residues: CASRPLKGGTYEQYF.

This clone came up a few times. The chain joins TRBV5-1 to TRBJ2-5; D unclear. Germline CDR1 and CDR2: SGHRS and YFSETQ. This CDR3 contains 16 residues. V lost 0 bases and J 2 bases, leaving 14 bases between the germline ends. CDR3 sequence (DNA): TGCGCCAGCAGCTTGGAAGCCACGGTACCTCAAGAGACCCAGTACTTC. Its translation: CASSLEATVPQETQYF.

Concerning this clone itself: The same CDR3 arises from other DNA sequences in this sample as well. The chain uses TRBV27 and TRBJ2-7; a possible D gene is TRBD2 (5 bases). CDR3 length equals 15 residues. V was cut by 5 bases and J by 2 bases, with 16 bases left in between. Germline V gene sequence: CDR1 MNHEY, CDR2 SMNVEV (reference sequence). CDR3 sequence (DNA): TGTGCCAGCAGTCCTAGCTGGGATAAACCCTACGAGCAGTACTTC. Protein product: CASSPSWDKPYEQYF.

The chain carries TRBV6-1 and TRBJ2-5; D may be TRBD1 (6 bases). Germline lookup yields CDR1 MNHNS and CDR2 SASEGT. V dropped 7 bases and J dropped 1 base, with 10 bases sitting between them. The CDR3 runs 13 residues. CDR3 sequence reads: CASKRGTQETQYF. Written as DNA, the CDR3 is TGTGCCAGCAAAAGGGGGACCCAAGAGACCCAGTACTTC.

As to this clone: This sample also contains other DNA sequences that code for the same CDR3. The J gene is TRBJ2-2, the V gene TRBV5-1; D gene ambiguous. V was trimmed by 0 bases and J by 3 bases, leaving 15 bases between them. Germline V lookup: CDR1 SGHRS, CDR2 YFSETQ. The CDR3 spans 17 residues. In nucleotides, the CDR3 is TGCGCCAGCAGCTTGGCCTCACTGGTTAGCCACACCGGGGAGCTGTTTTTT. This encodes CASSLASLVSHTGELFF.

In regard to this clone: At one end, the junction sequence differs from germline, possibly due to a read error. The chain recombines TRBV5-1 with TRBJ2-7; TRBD2 aligns across 12 bases. The germline V gene has CDR1 SGHRS and CDR2 YFSETQ. The CDR3 runs 18 residues. The CDR3 is CASSLMGLAGGGSHEQYF. The CDR3, as DNA: TGCGCCAGCAGCCTCATGGGACTAGCGGGTGGAGGCTCCCACGAGCAGTACTTC.

This clone was seen a few times. The CDR3 nucleotides read TGTGCCAGCAGCCGTGCTAGCGGGAGTACCTACGAGCAGTACTTC. Amino acids: CASSRASGSTYEQYF. This chain uses TRBV7-9 with TRBJ2-7, with 10 nucleotides matching TRBD2. J lost 2 bases, V lost 5 bases, and 6 bases had no gene match. The CDR3 consists of 15 residues. Germline CDR1 reads SEHNR; CDR2 reads FQNEAQ (reference sequence).

This clone came up once. This chain connects TRBV19 to TRBJ2-3, with 8 bases lining up with TRBD2. The CDR3 length is 14 residues. V lost 5 bases and J lost 6; bases outside the gene matches: 7. From germline, CDR1 is LNHDA and CDR2 SQIVND (reference sequence). Written as DNA, the CDR3 is TGTGCCAGTAGTCCCCGGGGGGGCAGGGATACGCAGTATTTT. Its translation is CASSPRGGRDTQYF. Using reference TRBV19 and TRBJ2-3 for the parts outside the CDR3, the full variable domain is DGGITQSPKYLFRKEGQNVTLSCEQNLNHDAMYWYRQDPGQGLRLIYYSQIVNDFQKGDIAEGYSVSREKKESFPLTVTSAQKNPTAFYLCASSPRGGRDTQYFGPGTRLTVL.

This clone was counted once. The chain uses TRBV18 and TRBJ1-1; no definite D call. V dropped 6 bases and J dropped 6 bases, with 14 bases sitting between them. Germline CDR1 reads KGHSH; CDR2 reads LQKENI. The CDR3 length is 13 residues. CDR3: CASSVPGGPEAFF. The DNA of the CDR3 is TGTGCCAGCTCTGTACCCGGAGGCCCTGAAGCTTTCTTT.

The chain employs TRBV29-1 and TRBJ2-1; 10 positions match TRBD2. The trim removed 7 bases at V and 10 bases at J, leaving 7 bases unmatched. CDR3 size: 12 residues. CDR1 and CDR2 (germline): SQVTM, ANQGSEA. The CDR3 is CSAAGGPLEQFF. The CDR3 bases are TGCAGCGCAGCGGGGGGGCCCCTCGAGCAGTTCTTC.

The rearrangement links TRBV10-3 to TRBJ1-5, with a tentative D call TRBD1 (6 bases). Germline CDR1 ENHRY, CDR2 SYGVKD. CDR3 length: 16 residues. With 0 bases removed from V and 1 base from J, the gap between germline ends came to 10 bases. The CDR3 region is CAISESKGGSNQPQHF. CDR3 bases: TGTGCCATCAGTGAGTCGAAGGGGGGGAGCAATCAGCCCCAGCATTTT.

The chain has TRBV7-2 and TRBJ2-7, with TRBD1 identical over 7 bases. The CDR3 totals 14 residues. V was clipped by 2 bases and J by 1 base; unmatched bases: 2. CDR1 and CDR2 (germline): SGHTA, FQGNSA. The CDR3 DNA sequence: TGTGCCAGCAGCTTACCGGGACAGTCCTACGAGCAGTACTTC. Its protein is CASSLPGQSYEQYF.

V gene TRBV7-9 combines with J gene TRBJ2-7, with 11 positions matching TRBD2. V was clipped by 4 bases and J by 3 bases; unmatched bases: 2. This CDR3 is built from 14 residues. CDR1 and CDR2 from the germline V gene are SEHNR and FQNEAQ (reference sequence). CDR3 amino acids: CASSSTSGVYEQYF. CDR3 DNA: TGTGCCAGCAGCTCGACTAGCGGGGTCTACGAGCAGTACTTC. Complete variable domain (other parts from reference TRBV7-9 and TRBJ2-7): DTGVSQNPRHKITKRGQNVTFRCDPISEHNRLYWYRQTLGQGPEFLTYFQNEAQLEKSRLLSDRFSAERPKGSFSTLEIQRTEQGDSAMYLCASSSTSGVYEQYFGPGTRLTVT.

The chain couples TRBV29-1 to TRBJ2-2, with D possibly matching TRBD1 (5 bases). The CDR3 has 14 amino acids. Trimming took 7 bases from V and 1 from J, leaving 13 bases between them. Looked up from germline, CDR1 is SQVTM and CDR2 is ANQGSEA. The CDR3 DNA sequence: TGCAGCGCCGGAAGGGGCTGGAACACCGGGGAGCTGTTTTTT. This codes for CSAGRGWNTGELFF.

As regards this clone: This sample also contains other DNA sequences that code for the same CDR3. J is TRBJ2-7 and V is TRBV27; 10 nucleotides agree with TRBD1. In germline, CDR1 is MNHEY, CDR2 SMNVEV (reference sequence). The junction had 4 bases not matched to a gene; V was cut back by 3 bases and J by 2 bases. This CDR3 is 15 amino acids long. CDR3: CASSFFGQGAYEQYF. In DNA, the CDR3 is TGTGCCAGCAGTTTTTTTGGACAGGGGGCCTACGAGCAGTACTTC.

The chain is built from TRBV5-1 and TRBJ1-6, with a possible D match to TRBD1 (6 bases). V was pared by 2 bases and J by 7 bases, with 10 bases between. The CDR3 totals 14 residues. Germline V gives CDR1 SGHRS, CDR2 YFSETQ. In DNA, the CDR3 is TGCGCCAGCAGCTTCCAGGGGTTCAATTCACCCCTCCACTTT. Its translation is CASSFQGFNSPLHF.

On this clone itself: Additional DNA sequences in this sample encode the identical CDR3. This chain joins TRBV29-1 and TRBJ1-1, with D unresolved. The CDR3 runs 10 residues. Trimming took 5 bases from V and 1 from J, leaving 2 bases between them. Germline CDR1 and CDR2: SQVTM and ANQGSEA. The CDR3, as DNA: TGCAGCGTTCAGAACACTGAAGCTTTCTTT. Protein: CSVQNTEAFF.